What follows are 27 T cell receptor beta chains derived from one specimen sequenced in a study of cytomegalovirus exposure and HLA in healthy donors. The study ran its PCR with 60 Vbeta and 13 Jbeta primers. Produced via immunoSEQ multiplex PCR; TCRdb's table is partial and in-frame only. The data show around 150,000 clones, almost 80% seen once. The sequencing sample was made of PBMCs. The source is a woman between 25 and 40 years old in good health and CMV-seronegative.

This chain links TRBV30 with TRBJ2-1; tentative D call: TRBD2 (6 bases). Between the trimmed V and J ends, which lost 7 bases and 2 bases, there was a span of 12 bases. There are 13 residues in the CDR3. Per the germline V gene, CDR1 is GTSNPN and CDR2 is SVGIG (reference sequence). The CDR3 loop reads CAYSGSTYNEQFF. In nucleotides, the CDR3 is TGTGCCTATTCCGGGAGTACCTACAATGAGCAGTTCTTC.

In DNA, the CDR3 is TGTGCCAGCAGTTTATCAATTCGAACAGTTAACTATGGCTACACCTTC. Translating gives CASSLSIRTVNYGYTF. The chain recombines TRBV27 with TRBJ1-2; D gene uncertain. This CDR3 has 16 residues. Germline V gene data show CDR1 as MNHEY and CDR2 as SMNVEV (reference sequence). Trimming left V 0 bases short and J 1 base short, with 12 bases between.

The V and J genes are TRBV25-1 and TRBJ2-5; tentative D call: TRBD2 (5 bases). Germline assignment: CDR1 MGHDK and CDR2 SYGVNS. Trimming stripped 1 base from V and 5 bases from J, with 17 bases between. This CDR3 spans 16 amino acids. The CDR3 DNA reads as TGTGCCAGCAGTGAATCGAGTCGAGGGCCCGGGGAGACCCAGTACTTC. As protein: CASSESSRGPGETQYF.

The chain joins TRBV23-1 to TRBJ2-5; 8 bases fit TRBD1. TRBV23-1 is an ORF, and what it does is uncertain. Unmatched junction bases numbered 9, after V lost 8 bases and J lost 4 bases. This CDR3 is built from 14 residues. This CDR3 is CASLNPTGAETQYF. CDR3 DNA sequence: TGCGCCAGCTTGAACCCGACAGGGGCAGAGACCCAGTACTTC.

This clone was seen a few times. J is TRBJ1-1 and V is TRBV6-1; D is uncertain. CDR1 and CDR2 (germline): MNHNS, SASEGT. V was pared by 5 bases and J by 4 bases, with 11 bases between. CDR3 size: 13 residues. Written as DNA, the CDR3 is TGTGCCAGCAGTAAAAGGGAGTCCACTGAAGCTTTCTTT. Translated: CASSKRESTEAFF.

The rearrangement joins TRBV7-3 to TRBJ2-1; no reliable D call. The germline V and J ends were trimmed by 5 bases and 10 bases, with 12 bases remaining between them. CDR1 and CDR2 (germline): SGHTA, FQGTGA. CDR3 length equals 12 residues. CDR3 sequence reads: CASSPRVGEQFF. DNA for the CDR3: TGTGCCAGCAGCCCTAGAGTCGGGGAGCAGTTCTTC.

The CDR3 here is CASGDRGRGTEAFF. The DNA of the CDR3 is TGTGCCAGCGGGGACAGGGGGCGCGGGACTGAAGCTTTCTTT. This chain uses TRBV7-8 with TRBJ1-1; TRBD1 agrees at 12 bases. This CDR3 is built from 14 residues. CDR1 and CDR2 from the germline V gene are SGHVS and FQNEAQ. V was pared by 8 bases and J by 5 bases, with 6 bases of the junction left unmatched.

This clone was seen once. The chain is built from TRBV9 and TRBJ1-1; a weak D match, TRBD1 (5 bases). Germline CDR1 and CDR2: SGDLS and YYNGEE. The CDR3 extends over 15 amino acids. The V and J ends lost 5 bases and 0 bases respectively, with 14 bases between them. CDR3 loop: CASRKIDSLNTEAFF. The CDR3 nucleotides are TGTGCCAGCAGAAAAATCGACAGTCTGAACACTGAAGCTTTCTTT.

The chain recombines TRBV5-6 with TRBJ1-1, with TRBD1 matching 8 bases. CDR3 length: 14 amino acids. After removal of 4 bases from V and 7 bases from J, the junction contained 9 bases not matched to a gene. Germline loops: CDR1 SGHDT, CDR2 YYEEEE. CDR3 in amino acids: CASSPRTGSGEAFF. The CDR3 coding sequence is TGTGCCAGCAGCCCTCGGACAGGGAGTGGTGAAGCTTTCTTT.

The chain uses TRBV5-4 and TRBJ1-6; perhaps TRBD1 as D (6 bases). V was clipped by 1 base and J by 4 bases, with 9 bases between them. Germline lookup yields CDR1 SGHNT and CDR2 YYREEE (reference sequence). The CDR3 loop spans 15 amino acids. The CDR3 DNA reads TGTGCCAGCAGCTTGAATCAGGGGTATAATTCACCCCTCCACTTT. Translated: CASSLNQGYNSPLHF.

The CDR3 sequence: CASSTQGTEQYF. In DNA, the CDR3 is TGCGCCAGCAGCACTCAGGGTACCGAGCAGTACTTC. The chain links TRBV5-1 to TRBJ2-7; the D gene is possibly TRBD1 (5 bases). The CDR3 has 12 residues. Trimming shortened V by 4 bases and J by 6 bases, and 11 bases separated the two germline ends. Germline CDR1 SGHRS, CDR2 YFSETQ.

The rearrangement links TRBV7-3 to TRBJ1-1; perhaps TRBD1 as D (6 bases). The V end was cut by 1 base, the J end by 7 bases, with 13 bases between. Germline assignment: CDR1 SGHTA and CDR2 FQGTGA. The CDR3 has 14 residues. The CDR3 spells CASSLMGGAGEAFF. Here the CDR3 DNA reads TGTGCCAGCAGCTTAATGGGGGGGGCGGGTGAAGCTTTCTTT.

The V gene is TRBV9, the J gene TRBJ1-2, with D perhaps TRBD1 (5 bases). The CDR3 extends over 15 amino acids. V lost 0 bases, J lost 3 bases, and 12 bases lay in between. In germline, CDR1 is SGDLS, CDR2 YYNGEE. The CDR3 sequence: CASSVGMGEDYGYTF. The CDR3 DNA sequence: TGTGCCAGCAGCGTAGGCATGGGGGAGGACTATGGCTACACCTTC.

V is TRBV9 and J is TRBJ1-1; D gene ambiguous. The CDR3 length is 14 residues. Looked up from germline, CDR1 is SGDLS and CDR2 is YYNGEE. The ends were cut back, 4 bases at V and 1 base at J, with 11 bases in the middle. Here the CDR3 reads CASSPRLGNTEAFF. For the CDR3, the DNA is TGTGCCAGCAGCCCCCGTCTCGGGAACACTGAAGCTTTCTTT.

V and J are TRBV19 and TRBJ1-1; D uncertain. Between the trimmed V and J ends, which lost 4 bases and 4 bases, there was a span of 16 bases. This CDR3 comprises 15 residues. Germline values: CDR1 LNHDA, CDR2 SQIVND (reference sequence). The CDR3 coding sequence is TGTGCCAGTAGTAGGCCATCCCCTTCGGGCACTGAAGCTTTCTTT. The encoded protein is CASSRPSPSGTEAFF.

The chain is built from TRBV6-5 and TRBJ1-1; no clear D gene. From germline, CDR1 is MNHEY and CDR2 SVGAGI. The CDR3 totals 14 residues. With 8 bases removed from V and 3 bases from J, the gap between germline ends came to 16 bases. CDR3 amino acids: CASAGKGAYTEAFF. CDR3 sequence (DNA): TGTGCCAGCGCGGGGAAAGGCGCTTACACTGAAGCTTTCTTT.

This clone was seen a few times. The genes are TRBV5-4 and TRBJ1-6, with D perhaps TRBD1 (5 bases). Per germline, CDR1 SGHNT and CDR2 YYREEE (reference sequence). Trimming removed 4 bases at V and 6 bases at J, with 11 bases between. The CDR3 loop spans 14 amino acids. The CDR3 region is CASSVTQVNSPLHF. CDR3 coding DNA: TGTGCCAGCAGCGTAACACAGGTTAATTCACCCCTCCACTTT.

This chain connects TRBV5-6 to TRBJ1-2, with a possible D match to TRBD1 (6 bases). The CDR3 is 14 residues long. V lost 3 bases, J lost 3 bases, and 12 bases lay in between. CDR1 SGHDT and CDR2 YYEEEE come from the germline V gene. The CDR3 sequence is CASSSGAGDYGYTF. In DNA form, the CDR3 reads TGTGCCAGCAGCTCCGGGGCAGGGGACTATGGCTACACCTTC.

Only a few counts were recorded for this clone. This chain joins TRBV21-1 and TRBJ2-7; the table's TRBD1 call for D was not verified on the DNA. TRBV21-1 is a pseudogene segment. The CDR3 runs to 17 residues. For the CDR3, the DNA is TGTGCCAGCAGCAAAGCTATCCGGGACAGGGCCTGTTACGAGCAGTACTTC. This gives the protein CASSKAIRDRACYEQYF.

This clone was seen only a few times. The chain couples TRBV29-1 to TRBJ1-1; no reliable D call. This CDR3 is built from 11 residues. CDR1 and CDR2 from the germline V gene are SQVTM and ANQGSEA. Trimming shortened V by 5 bases and J by 1 base, and 5 bases separated the two germline ends. The CDR3 loop is CSVKQNTEAFF. The DNA of the CDR3 is TGCAGCGTTAAACAGAACACTGAAGCTTTCTTT.

The chain recombines TRBV30 with TRBJ2-2; D is undetermined. The CDR3 has 13 amino acids. CDR1 is GTSNPN and CDR2 is SVGIG in the germline V gene (reference sequence). Between the trimmed V and J ends, which lost 6 bases and 1 base, there was a span of 9 bases. CDR3 sequence (DNA): TGTGCCTGCCCGTGGCTGAACACCGGGGAGCTGTTTTTT. This codes for CACPWLNTGELFF.

In DNA, the CDR3 is TGTGCCAGCAGTGAAGCGCGGGGGTCACCCCTCCACTTT. It yields the protein CASSEARGSPLHF. The chain carries TRBV6-1 and TRBJ1-6; maybe TRBD1 (5 bases). V was trimmed by 0 bases and J by 10 bases, leaving 7 bases between them. Germline CDR1 reads MNHNS; CDR2 reads SASEGT. CDR3 length: 13 residues.

The chain is built from TRBV29-1 and TRBJ1-1; 8 bases fit TRBD1. CDR3 length equals 13 residues. Losses at the gene ends were 6 bases for V and 3 bases for J; bases not matched to a gene: 6. CDR1 SQVTM and CDR2 ANQGSEA come from the germline V gene. The CDR3 DNA reads TGCAGCGTACAGGGGGGGGACGACACTGAAGCTTTCTTT. Translating it yields CSVQGGDDTEAFF.

In its sample, this clone was seen a few times. The V call is TRBV19, the J call TRBJ2-5; D perhaps matches TRBD2 (5 bases). There are 14 residues in the CDR3. CDR1 is LNHDA and CDR2 is SQIVND in the germline V gene (reference sequence). V was clipped by 1 base and J by 5 bases, with 11 bases between them. Here the CDR3 DNA reads TGTGCCAGTAGTATAGCTCCGGGGTTGGAGACCCAGTACTTC. It codes for CASSIAPGLETQYF. Combining the CDR3 with reference TRBV19 and TRBJ2-5 gives the whole variable domain DGGITQSPKYLFRKEGQNVTLSCEQNLNHDAMYWYRQDPGQGLRLIYYSQIVNDFQKGDIAEGYSVSREKKESFPLTVTSAQKNPTAFYLCASSIAPGLETQYFGPGTRLLVL.

This clone was picked up one time. The J gene is TRBJ1-5, the V gene TRBV10-2; 10 nucleotides match TRBD1. Germline V gene data show CDR1 as WSHSY and CDR2 as SAAADI. The CDR3 spans 15 residues. V gave up 7 bases and J gave up 6 bases; unmatched junction bases: 9. The CDR3 nucleotides read TGCGCCAGCACTTCGGACAGGGGGGACGGTCAGCCCCAGCATTTT. Translation gives CASTSDRGDGQPQHF.

The chain links TRBV4-2 to TRBJ2-3; 9 positions agree with TRBD2. Unmatched junction bases numbered 2, after V lost 0 bases and J lost 1 base. The CDR3 extends over 16 amino acids. Germline CDR1 LGHNA, CDR2 YNFKEQ. CDR3: CASSQDRLAGTDTQYF. CDR3 in DNA: TGTGCCAGCAGCCAAGATCGACTAGCGGGCACAGATACGCAGTATTTT.

There are a few counts of this clone. The chain recombines TRBV6-5 with TRBJ2-7; 13 positions agree with TRBD2. This CDR3 spans 15 amino acids. Germline V gene sequence: CDR1 MNHEY, CDR2 SVGAGI. J gave up 4 bases and V 2 bases, and 2 bases lay outside the gene matches. The CDR3 sequence: CASSYGTSGEYEQYF. DNA of the CDR3: TGTGCCAGCAGTTACGGGACTAGCGGGGAGTACGAGCAGTACTTC.